The 4 T cell receptor beta chains reported below all come from one sample, sequenced in a study of a mutant IDH1 vaccine in newly diagnosed glioma. The protocol was immunoSEQ multiplex PCR, while the TCRdb copy is restricted to in-frame clones and leaves out a portion. There are 45,000 or so clones in the sample; around 90% occur only once, and around 5.7% lies in the top ten. These receptors lack a known antigen. As for time point: week 35, safety follow-up. Each dose delivered 300 ug of mutant IDH1 20-mer peptide subcutaneously with imiquimod. The source was PBMCs, collected from a glioma patient whose treatment included an IDH1 peptide vaccine. The receptors here all came from a woman between 40 and 50 years old with glioma.

The V and J genes are TRBV7-9 and TRBJ2-7; 12 positions match TRBD2. The CDR3 length is 15 residues. V shed 5 bases, J shed 2 bases, and the junction held 4 bases outside the gene matches. Germline V lookup: CDR1 SEHNR, CDR2 FQNEAQ (reference sequence). CDR3 sequence reads: CASSVGTSGPYEQYF. For the CDR3, the DNA is TGTGCCAGCAGCGTCGGGACTAGCGGGCCCTACGAGCAGTACTTC.

The chain joins TRBV15 to TRBJ1-4; unclear D gene. Germline lookup yields CDR1 LNHNV and CDR2 YYDKDF (reference sequence). Deletions cut 0 bases from V and 7 bases from J, with 18 bases between. The CDR3 totals 17 residues. The CDR3 DNA follows: TGTGCCACCAGCAGAGATACTCCAACCCCGGAGGGTGAAAAACTGTTTTTT. This sequence encodes CATSRDTPTPEGEKLFF.

The chain joins TRBV6-1 to TRBJ1-1, with 7 bases fitting TRBD1. The CDR3 has 14 amino acids. V gave up 7 bases and J gave up 4 bases; unmatched junction bases: 9. Looked up from germline, CDR1 is MNHNS and CDR2 is SASEGT. The CDR3 protein is CASTIQGVGTEAFF. The CDR3 DNA is TGTGCCAGCACTATCCAGGGGGTGGGCACTGAAGCTTTCTTT.

The chain combines TRBV10-2 with TRBJ2-1; no firm D call. With 6 bases removed from V and 0 bases from J, the gap between germline ends came to 18 bases. Looked up from germline, CDR1 is WSHSY and CDR2 is SAAADI. This CDR3 has 17 residues. The CDR3 bases are TGCGCCAGCAGCCTTATCTTAGACCGGAGCTCCTACAATGAGCAGTTCTTC. It encodes CASSLILDRSSYNEQFF.